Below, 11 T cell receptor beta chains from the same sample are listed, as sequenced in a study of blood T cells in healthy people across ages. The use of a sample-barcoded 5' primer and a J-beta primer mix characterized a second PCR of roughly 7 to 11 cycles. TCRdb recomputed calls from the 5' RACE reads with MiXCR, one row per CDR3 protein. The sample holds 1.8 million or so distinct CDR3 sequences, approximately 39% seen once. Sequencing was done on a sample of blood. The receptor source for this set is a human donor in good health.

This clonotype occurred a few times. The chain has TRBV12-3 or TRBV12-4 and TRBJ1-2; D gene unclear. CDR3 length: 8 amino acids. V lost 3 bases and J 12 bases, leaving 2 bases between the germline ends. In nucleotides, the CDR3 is TGTGCCAGCAGTTTCAACACCTTC. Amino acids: CASSFNTF.

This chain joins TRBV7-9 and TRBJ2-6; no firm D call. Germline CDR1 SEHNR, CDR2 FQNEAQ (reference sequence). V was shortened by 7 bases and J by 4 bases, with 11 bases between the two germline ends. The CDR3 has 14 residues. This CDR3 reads CASTPPSGANVLTF. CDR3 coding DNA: TGTGCCAGCACCCCACCCTCGGGGGCCAACGTCCTGACTTTC.

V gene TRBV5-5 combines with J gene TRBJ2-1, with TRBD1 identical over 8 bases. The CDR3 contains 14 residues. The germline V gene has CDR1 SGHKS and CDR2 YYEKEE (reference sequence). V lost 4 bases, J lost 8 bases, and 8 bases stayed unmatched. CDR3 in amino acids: CASSHGQGLDEQFF. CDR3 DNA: TGTGCCAGCAGCCATGGACAGGGTTTAGATGAGCAGTTCTTC. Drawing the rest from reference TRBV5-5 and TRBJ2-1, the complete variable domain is DAGVTQSPTHLIKTRGQQVTLRCSPISGHKSVSWYQQVLGQGPQFIFQYYEKEERGRGNFPDRFSARQFPNYSSELNVNALLLGDSALYLCASSHGQGLDEQFFGPGTRLTVL.

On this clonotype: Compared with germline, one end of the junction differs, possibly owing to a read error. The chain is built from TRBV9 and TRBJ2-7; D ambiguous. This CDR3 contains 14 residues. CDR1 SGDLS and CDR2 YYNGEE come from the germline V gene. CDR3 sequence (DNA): TGTGCCAGCAGCGTAGCGGTGAGCTCCTACAAGCAGTACTTC. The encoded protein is CASSVAVSSYKQYF. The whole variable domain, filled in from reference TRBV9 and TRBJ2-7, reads DSGVTQTPKHLITATGQRVTLRCSPRSGDLSVYWYQQSLDQGLQFLIQYYNGEERAKGNILERFSAQQFPDLHSELNLSSLELGDSALYFCASSVAVSSYKQYFGPGTRLTVT.

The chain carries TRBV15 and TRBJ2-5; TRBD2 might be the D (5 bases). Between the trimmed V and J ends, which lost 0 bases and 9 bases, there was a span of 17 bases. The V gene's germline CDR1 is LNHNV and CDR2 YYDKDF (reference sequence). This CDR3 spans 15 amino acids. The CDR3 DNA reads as TGTGCCACCAGCAGAGATCTCGACCGCTCAGCGGCCCAGTACTTC. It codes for CATSRDLDRSAAQYF. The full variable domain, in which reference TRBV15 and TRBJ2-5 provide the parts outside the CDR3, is DAMVIQNPRYQVTQFGKPVTLSCSQTLNHNVMYWYQQKSSQAPKLLFHYYDKDFNNEADTPDNFQSRRPNTSFCFLDIRSPGLGDTAMYLCATSRDLDRSAAQYFGPGTRLLVL.

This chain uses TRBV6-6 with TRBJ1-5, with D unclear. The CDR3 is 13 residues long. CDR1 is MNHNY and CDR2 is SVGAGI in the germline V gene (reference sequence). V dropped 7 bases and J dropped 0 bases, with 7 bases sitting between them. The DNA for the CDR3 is TGTGCCAGCACTACAATTAGCAATCAGCCCCAGCATTTT. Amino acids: CASTTISNQPQHF.

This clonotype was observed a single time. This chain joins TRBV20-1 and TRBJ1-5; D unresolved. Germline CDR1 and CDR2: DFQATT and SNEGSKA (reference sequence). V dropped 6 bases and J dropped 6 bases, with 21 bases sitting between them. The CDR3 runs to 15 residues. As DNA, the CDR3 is TGCAGTGCACTTCCAGTCAGCACAGCCGGTCAGCCCCAGCATTTT. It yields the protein CSALPVSTAGQPQHF.

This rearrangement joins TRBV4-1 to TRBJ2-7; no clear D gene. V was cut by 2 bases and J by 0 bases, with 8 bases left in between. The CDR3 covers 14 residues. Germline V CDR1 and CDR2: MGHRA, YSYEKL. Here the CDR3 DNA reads TGCGCCAGCAGCCAACCGAGGAGCTCCTACGAGCAGTACTTC. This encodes CASSQPRSSYEQYF.

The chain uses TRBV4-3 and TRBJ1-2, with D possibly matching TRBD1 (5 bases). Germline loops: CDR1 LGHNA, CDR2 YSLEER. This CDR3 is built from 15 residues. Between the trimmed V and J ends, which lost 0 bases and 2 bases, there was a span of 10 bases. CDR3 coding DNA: TGCGCCAGCAGCCAAGATCGGGGGGGGAACTATGGCTACACCTTC. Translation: CASSQDRGGNYGYTF.

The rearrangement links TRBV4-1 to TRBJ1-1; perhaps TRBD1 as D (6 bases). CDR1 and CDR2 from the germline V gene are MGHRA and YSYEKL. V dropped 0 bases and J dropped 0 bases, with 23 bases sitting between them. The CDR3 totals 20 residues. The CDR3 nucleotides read TGCGCCAGCAGCCAAGATAGGGGGGGGGTGAATCCGGGCCTGAACACTGAAGCTTTCTTT. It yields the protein CASSQDRGGVNPGLNTEAFF.

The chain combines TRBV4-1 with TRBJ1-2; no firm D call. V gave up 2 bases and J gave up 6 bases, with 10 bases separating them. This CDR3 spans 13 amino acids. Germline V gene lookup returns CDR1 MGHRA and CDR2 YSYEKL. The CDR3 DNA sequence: TGCGCCAGCAGCCAATTCCCGTTGGATGGCTACACCTTC. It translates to CASSQFPLDGYTF.